This TCR beta chain was sequenced during a study of T cells after yellow fever vaccination. Whole-study results and caveats: FACS-sorted repertoires could harbor abundant contaminating bulk-population clonotypes.

The length of the CDR3 is 14 residues. The germline gives CDR1 DFQATT, CDR2 SNEGSKA (reference sequence). V gave up 6 bases and J gave up 3 bases; unmatched junction bases: 10. This clonotype was seen ten or more times. Its antigen is as yet unknown. TCRdb recomputed calls from the 5' RACE reads with MiXCR, one row per CDR3 protein. The data show roughly 340,000 distinct CDR3 sequences, more than 8.5% seen once. The receptor comes from a young man who received the YFV17D yellow fever vaccine. Sequencing used PBMCs, obtained on the day of the first yellow fever vaccination. The chain is built from TRBV20-1 and TRBJ2-7; 8 bases map to TRBD2. In DNA, the CDR3 is TGCAGTGCGTATAGCGGGGTGAAGTACTACGAGCAGTACTTC. Its protein is CSAYSGVKYYEQYF.